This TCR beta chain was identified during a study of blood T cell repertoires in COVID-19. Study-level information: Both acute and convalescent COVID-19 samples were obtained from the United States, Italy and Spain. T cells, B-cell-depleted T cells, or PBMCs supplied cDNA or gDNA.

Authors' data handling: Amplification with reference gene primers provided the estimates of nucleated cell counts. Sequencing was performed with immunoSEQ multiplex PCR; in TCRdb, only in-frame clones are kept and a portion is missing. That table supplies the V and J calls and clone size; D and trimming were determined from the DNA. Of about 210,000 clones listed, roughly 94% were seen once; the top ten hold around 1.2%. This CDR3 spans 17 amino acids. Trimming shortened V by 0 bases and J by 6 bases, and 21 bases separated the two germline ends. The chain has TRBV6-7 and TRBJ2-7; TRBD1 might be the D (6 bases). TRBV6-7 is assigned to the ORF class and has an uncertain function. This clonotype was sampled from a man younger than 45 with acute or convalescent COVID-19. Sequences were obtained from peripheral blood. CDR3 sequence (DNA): TGTGCCAGCAGTTACTCGACGGTGCGTGACTGGGGGCCCGAGCAGTACTTC. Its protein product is CASSYSTVRDWGPEQYF.